One and the same sample provided the 9 T cell receptor beta chains below, sequenced in a study of blood T cell repertoires in COVID-19. Using immunoSEQ multiplex PCR, the repertoire was profiled, and TCRdb retains in-frame clones only, with some absent. The sample yields about 130,000 clones, about 80% seen once. What was sequenced was peripheral blood. The source of these receptors is a woman between 45 and 60 years old with acute or convalescent COVID-19.

The V gene is TRBV3-1 (or the pseudogene TRBV3-2), the J gene TRBJ2-3; 9 nucleotides line up with TRBD2. Trimming cost V 4 bases and J 5 bases; bases outside gene matches: 13. Germline V CDR1 and CDR2: LGHDT, YNNKEL (reference sequence). CDR3 size: 17 residues. Written as DNA, the CDR3 is TGTGCCAGCAGCCCCCGACTAAGCGGGGGGCCGGGAGATACGCAGTATTTT. As protein: CASSPRLSGGPGDTQYF.

The chain has TRBV5-4 and TRBJ2-7; D might be TRBD1 (5 bases). The CDR3 has 14 residues. V was pared by 1 base and J by 7 bases, with 15 bases between. Germline V CDR1 and CDR2: SGHNT, YYREEE (reference sequence). Here the CDR3 DNA reads TGTGCCAGCAGCTTGAAGGACACGCACGGGGAGCAGTACTTC. This encodes CASSLKDTHGEQYF.

The chain links TRBV6-5 to TRBJ2-7; 10 bases are a match to TRBD1. The V and J ends lost 5 bases and 4 bases, in that order; junction bases with no gene match: 5. There are 14 residues in the CDR3. CDR1 and CDR2 from the germline V gene are MNHEY and SVGAGI. The CDR3, as DNA: TGTGCCAGCAGTCCTTCGGGACAGGGGTACGAGCAGTACTTC. Residues: CASSPSGQGYEQYF.

This chain uses TRBV7-9 with TRBJ1-4; no definite D call. CDR1 SEHNR and CDR2 FQNEAQ come from the germline V gene (reference sequence). The CDR3 has 17 amino acids. The V and J ends lost 0 bases and 2 bases respectively, with 13 bases between them. The CDR3 is CASSLALRLSTNEKLFF. CDR3 DNA sequence: TGTGCCAGCAGCTTAGCGCTCAGACTTTCGACTAATGAAAAACTGTTTTTT.

This chain uses TRBV15 with TRBJ2-3; D possibly corresponds to TRBD2 (5 bases). Germline CDR1 reads LNHNV; CDR2 reads YYDKDF (reference sequence). This CDR3 spans 15 amino acids. Deletions cut 1 base from V and 2 bases from J, with 10 bases between. The CDR3 region has the DNA TGTGCCACCAGCAGAGGGGCGGGCCCCACAGATACGCAGTATTTT. This codes for CATSRGAGPTDTQYF.

This clone was found a few times. The chain combines TRBV19 with TRBJ1-3; D perhaps matches TRBD1 (6 bases). V lost 3 bases and J 2 bases, leaving 8 bases between the germline ends. CDR1 is LNHDA and CDR2 is SQIVND in the germline V gene (reference sequence). The CDR3 is made up of 14 amino acids. CDR3 sequence (DNA): TGTGCCAGTAGTATCCCAGGGGCTGGAAACACCATATATTTT. This translates into CASSIPGAGNTIYF.

The genes are TRBV6-5 and TRBJ1-2; D perhaps matches TRBD1 (6 bases). Germline V gene data show CDR1 as MNHEY and CDR2 as SVGAGI. The CDR3 is 15 residues long. V gave up 0 bases and J gave up 3 bases, with 11 bases separating them. The CDR3 here is CASSYSLQGHYGYTF. The CDR3 DNA follows: TGTGCCAGCAGTTACTCGTTACAGGGCCACTATGGCTACACCTTC.

The V gene is TRBV2, the J gene TRBJ1-2; no clear D. Trimming left V 7 bases short and J 0 bases short, with 12 bases between. Germline assignment: CDR1 SNHLY and CDR2 FYNNEI. The length of the CDR3 is 14 residues. The CDR3 here is CASKSGATNYGYTF. The CDR3 bases are TGTGCCAGCAAGTCGGGTGCCACTAACTATGGCTACACCTTC.

In the case of this clone: Additional DNA sequences in this sample encode the identical CDR3. CDR3 region: CASSIRTGGEKLFF. The CDR3 DNA reads as TGTGCCAGTAGTATCCGGACAGGGGGTGAAAAACTGTTTTTT. The rearrangement uses TRBV19 and TRBJ1-4, with TRBD1 matching over 10 bases. CDR3 length: 14 residues. Looked up from germline, CDR1 is LNHDA and CDR2 is SQIVND (reference sequence). Germline trimming cut 3 bases from V and 7 bases from J; bases unmatched to any gene: 2. The full variable domain, in which reference TRBV19 and TRBJ1-4 provide the parts outside the CDR3, is DGGITQSPKYLFRKEGQNVTLSCEQNLNHDAMYWYRQDPGQGLRLIYYSQIVNDFQKGDIAEGYSVSREKKESFPLTVTSAQKNPTAFYLCASSIRTGGEKLFFGSGTQLSVL.